This is a list of T cell receptor beta chains from one sample in a study of T cells after yellow fever vaccination. TCRdb re-called the 5' RACE reads with MiXCR, one entry per CDR3 protein. This sample yields hundreds of thousands of distinct CDR3 sequences, of which roughly an eighth are seen a single time; about 15% belongs to the top ten. The sample in question was PBMCs, obtained on the day of the yellow fever booster vaccination. The origin of the receptors is a man aged 30 to 45 who received the YFV17D yellow fever vaccine. The CDR3 runs from the conserved cysteine through the conserved F or W. The D gene is left open where the match is weak. A clone size is listed for some rows: how often the clone was seen (once, few, many), or a class if it is expanded.

J,size,V,D,DNA,CDR3
TRBJ2-3,NA,TRBV5-4,TRBD2,TGTGCCAGCAGCCCGGGACTAGATGGGAATACGCAGTATTTT,CASSPGLDGNTQYF
TRBJ2-5,NA,TRBV20-1,TRBD2,TGCAGTGCTACCGGGACTAGCGGCCGACAAGAGACCCAGTACTTC,CSATGTSGRQETQYF
TRBJ1-2,few,TRBV30,TRBD1,TGTGCCTGGAGCCCCGGGACAGCTTATAATGGCTACACCTTC,CAWSPGTAYNGYTF
TRBJ2-1,NA,TRBV19,NA,TGTGCCAGTAGTATAGCCTCCTACAATGAGCAGTTCTTC,CASSIASYNEQFF
TRBJ1-1,NA,TRBV6-6,NA,TGTGCCAGCAGACCGGGGGTTCCTGAAGCTTTCTTT,CASRPGVPEAFF
TRBJ1-6,NA,TRBV4-3,TRBD1,TGCGCCAGCAGCCAGGAAGGACAGGGGAAGTCACCCCTCCACTTT,CASSQEGQGKSPLHF
TRBJ2-3,few,TRBV5-4,NA,TGTGCCAGCAGCCTCCGACAGGAGAGGATGGATACGCAGTATTTT,CASSLRQERMDTQYF
TRBJ2-1,few,TRBV7-2,NA,TGTGCCAGCAGCTTCCTATTCAATGAGCAGTTCTTC,CASSFLFNEQFF
TRBJ2-7,few,TRBV20-1,NA,TGCAGTGCTAGATCTTCCTTCCCTAACTCCTACGAGCAGTACTTC,CSARSSFPNSYEQYF
TRBJ2-7,NA,TRBV4-2,NA,TGTGCCAGCAGCCAAGAAATGGTAATCGGGCGAGCATACGAGCAGTACTTC,CASSQEMVIGRAYEQYF
TRBJ2-7,few,TRBV10-3,TRBD2,TGTGCCATCAGTGAGACCGGGACTAGTTCCTACGAGCAGTACTTC,CAISETGTSSYEQYF
TRBJ1-1,few,TRBV19,TRBD1,TGTGCCAGTAGTGATCGCCTGACAGGGATGAACACTGAAGCTTTCTTT,CASSDRLTGMNTEAFF
TRBJ2-7,few,TRBV5-1,NA,TGCGCCAGCAGCTTGGGGCAGGGGAACAACGAGCAGTACTTC,CASSLGQGNNEQYF
TRBJ1-1,NA,TRBV18,NA,TGTGCCAGCTCACCCGCTCAGGTCGTGAACACTGAAGCTTTCTTT,CASSPAQVVNTEAFF
TRBJ2-5,few,TRBV7-7,NA,TGTGCCAGCAGCTGGACTGCCGGGGAGACCCAGTACTTC,CASSWTAGETQYF
TRBJ2-5,NA,TRBV29-1,NA,TGCAGCGTTGGCCACCGGGACAACCAAAAGACCCAGTACTTC,CSVGHRDNQKTQYF
TRBJ2-5,NA,TRBV19,TRBD2,TGTGCCAGTAGTATTCGCGGGAGCCAAGAGACCCAGTACTTC,CASSIRGSQETQYF
TRBJ1-1,NA,TRBV6-1,NA,TGTGCCAGTTGGTTTGATCCAGGCACTGAAGCTTTCTTT,CASWFDPGTEAFF
TRBJ2-7,few,TRBV7-2,NA,TGTGCCAGCAGGGCTACAGGGTCGGGTGAGCAGTACTTC,CASRATGSGEQYF
TRBJ2-7,NA,TRBV5-6,TRBD2,TGTGCCAGCAGGACTAGCGGCCGCTACGAGCAGTACTTC,CASRTSGRYEQYF
TRBJ2-1,NA,TRBV25-1,TRBD2,TGTGCCAGCAGTTCGGTACTAGCGGGAGGGCGCAATGAGCAGTTCTTC,CASSSVLAGGRNEQFF
TRBJ2-2,NA,TRBV4-3,NA,TGCGCCAGCAGCCAATTGCAGTCCGCCGGGGAGCTGTTTTTT,CASSQLQSAGELFF
TRBJ1-1,many,TRBV4-3,NA,TGCGCCAGCAGCCAAGAGCATATTGGGAACACTGAAGCTTTCTTT,CASSQEHIGNTEAFF
TRBJ2-1,NA,TRBV28,NA,TGTGCCAGCAGTTTATCTTGGGTCACTGGCGGGATCAATGAGCAGTTCTTC,CASSLSWVTGGINEQFF
TRBJ2-1,few,TRBV6-2/TRBV6-3,TRBD2,TGTGCCAGCAGTAGATTCGCGGGAGCTTTGGGGAATGAGCAGTTCTTC,CASSRFAGALGNEQFF
TRBJ1-4,NA,TRBV6-5,NA,TGTGCCAGCAGTTCGAGGGGGGGAAAACTGTTTTTT,CASSSRGGKLFF
TRBJ2-3,few,TRBV27,NA,TGTGCCAGCAGTTTATTTGGAGGGCCAGATACGCAGTATTTT,CASSLFGGPDTQYF
TRBJ2-5,few,TRBV10-2,NA,TGCGCCAGCAGTGCCGGCATCGTAAGCCGCGAGGAGACCCAGTACTTC,CASSAGIVSREETQYF
TRBJ2-1,NA,TRBV7-3,NA,TGTGCCAGCAGCTTAACGGTTCGAAGCTCCTACAATGAGCAGTTCTTC,CASSLTVRSSYNEQFF
TRBJ2-5,NA,TRBV5-5,TRBD2,TGTGCCAGCAGCGGAAGACTAGCGGGCGATGAGACCCAGTACTTC,CASSGRLAGDETQYF
TRBJ1-6,NA,TRBV5-1,NA,TGCGCCAGCAGCCCGGCAGGGTTCGATAATTCACCCCTCCACTTT,CASSPAGFDNSPLHF
TRBJ1-2,NA,TRBV5-1,NA,TGCGCCAGCAGCACGCGACATCCTCGGGATGGCTACACCTTC,CASSTRHPRDGYTF
TRBJ1-6,few,TRBV20-1,NA,TGCAGTGCTAGAACTACAGCTGTATATAATTCACCCCTCCACTTT,CSARTTAVYNSPLHF
TRBJ2-3,NA,TRBV4-3,NA,TGCGCCAGCAGCCAAGATCCAGCGGCTAGCACAGATACGCAGTATTTT,CASSQDPAASTDTQYF
TRBJ1-2,few,TRBV27,NA,TGTGCCAGCAGTTTATCCCCTCATTTTGGCTACACCTTC,CASSLSPHFGYTF
TRBJ2-7,few,TRBV20-1,TRBD2,TGCAGTGCTAGAGATCTAGCGGGCAGCTACGAGCAGTACTTC,CSARDLAGSYEQYF
TRBJ2-3,NA,TRBV20-1,NA,TGCAGTGCTAGAGTTACCGGACCTCCGGGGGCAGATACGCAGTATTTT,CSARVTGPPGADTQYF
TRBJ1-5,NA,TRBV15,NA,TGTGCCACCAGCAGAGATCCAGGGCAGCCCCAGCATTTT,CATSRDPGQPQHF
TRBJ2-5,NA,TRBV20-1,NA,TGCAGTGCTAGAGAAGGGGTAGGACTGGGGACTGAGACCCAGTACTTC,CSAREGVGLGTETQYF
TRBJ2-7,NA,TRBV30,TRBD1,TGTGCCGCTGGACAGGGGGCGTACGAGCAGTACTTC,CAAGQGAYEQYF
TRBJ2-6,NA,TRBV20-1,NA,TGCAGTGCTAGAGATGGCGGCTTCTTGGGCTCTGGGGCCAACGTCCTGACTTTC,CSARDGGFLGSGANVLTF
TRBJ1-5,NA,TRBV28,NA,TGTGCCAGCAGCCCCGGGGGCAGCGCTCAGCCCCAGCATTTT,CASSPGGSAQPQHF
TRBJ2-1,few,TRBV20-1,TRBD1,TGCAGTGCAGAGGGACAGGTATTCTACAATGAGCAGTTCTTC,CSAEGQVFYNEQFF
TRBJ2-7,NA,TRBV5-1,TRBD1,TGCGCCAGCAGCTCGGTCGACAGGGTTGGCGAGCAGTACTTC,CASSSVDRVGEQYF
TRBJ1-5,few,TRBV7-9,NA,TGTGCCAGCAGCTTCGCAAGGGATCAGCCCCAGCATTTT,CASSFARDQPQHF
TRBJ2-3,NA,TRBV6-4,NA,TGTGCCAGCAGCCGACAGGTTAGAGATACGCAGTATTTT,CASSRQVRDTQYF
TRBJ2-2,NA,TRBV10-3,NA,TGTGCCATCAGTACAATTGTTGGGCTACCGGAAAAAAACACCGGGGAGCTGTTTTTT,CAISTIVGLPEKNTGELFF
TRBJ1-5,NA,TRBV6-2/TRBV6-3,NA,TGTGCCAGCAGTTACTCCGGAGGGACGGGGCAGCCCCAGCATTTT,CASSYSGGTGQPQHF
TRBJ2-7,NA,TRBV29-1,NA,TGCAGCGTTCTCAGCTTTCCCGACGAGCAGTACTTC,CSVLSFPDEQYF
TRBJ1-3,NA,TRBV7-2,NA,TGTGCCAGCAGCTTAGGGCAGGGTGACAACACCATATATTTT,CASSLGQGDNTIYF
TRBJ2-1,NA,TRBV19,NA,TGTGCCAGTAGTATAGTTAGGGGGATACTAGCGAAAACGGATGAGCAGTTCTTC,CASSIVRGILAKTDEQFF
TRBJ1-5,NA,TRBV28,NA,TGTGCCAGCAGTTGGCGTCGAGTTGGGGGTCAGCCCCAGCATTTT,CASSWRRVGGQPQHF
TRBJ2-4,NA,TRBV30,NA,TGTGCCTGGAGTGAGAGAGGGCCCAAAAACATTCAGTACTTC,CAWSERGPKNIQYF
TRBJ2-1,few,TRBV12-3/TRBV12-4,NA,TGTGCCAGCACTGCGGGACGTGCTCTCTCCTACAATGAGCAGTTCTTC,CASTAGRALSYNEQFF
TRBJ2-5,NA,TRBV6-1,NA,TGTGCCAGCCGGTCGGGGCCGGGAGAGACCCAGTACTTC,CASRSGPGETQYF
TRBJ1-1,few,TRBV10-3,TRBD1,TGTGCCATCAGTGAGTCGACAGGGGGGGCTTTCTTT,CAISESTGGAFF
TRBJ1-2,NA,TRBV20-1,NA,TGCAGTGCCCCGGGGAACTATGGCTACACCTTC,CSAPGNYGYTF
TRBJ2-5,few,TRBV7-2,NA,TGTGCCAGCAGCTTACCCGGCTCAATGCGGAGAGAAGAGACCCAGTACTTC,CASSLPGSMRREETQYF
TRBJ1-4,NA,TRBV20-1,NA,TGCAGTGCTAGCATAGCGGGACGGGTGAATGAAAAACTGTTTTTT,CSASIAGRVNEKLFF